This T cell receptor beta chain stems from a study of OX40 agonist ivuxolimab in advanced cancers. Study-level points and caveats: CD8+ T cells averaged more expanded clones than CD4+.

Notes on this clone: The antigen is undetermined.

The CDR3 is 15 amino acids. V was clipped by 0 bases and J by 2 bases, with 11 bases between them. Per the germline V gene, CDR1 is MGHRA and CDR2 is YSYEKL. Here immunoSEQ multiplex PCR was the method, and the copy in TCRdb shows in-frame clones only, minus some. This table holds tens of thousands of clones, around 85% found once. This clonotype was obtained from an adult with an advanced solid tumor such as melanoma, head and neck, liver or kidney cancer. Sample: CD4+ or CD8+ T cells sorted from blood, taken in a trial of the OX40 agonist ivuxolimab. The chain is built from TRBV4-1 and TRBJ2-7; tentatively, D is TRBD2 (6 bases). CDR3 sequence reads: CASSQDRGSTYEQYF. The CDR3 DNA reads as TGCGCCAGCAGCCAAGATCGGGGGTCTACCTACGAGCAGTACTTC.